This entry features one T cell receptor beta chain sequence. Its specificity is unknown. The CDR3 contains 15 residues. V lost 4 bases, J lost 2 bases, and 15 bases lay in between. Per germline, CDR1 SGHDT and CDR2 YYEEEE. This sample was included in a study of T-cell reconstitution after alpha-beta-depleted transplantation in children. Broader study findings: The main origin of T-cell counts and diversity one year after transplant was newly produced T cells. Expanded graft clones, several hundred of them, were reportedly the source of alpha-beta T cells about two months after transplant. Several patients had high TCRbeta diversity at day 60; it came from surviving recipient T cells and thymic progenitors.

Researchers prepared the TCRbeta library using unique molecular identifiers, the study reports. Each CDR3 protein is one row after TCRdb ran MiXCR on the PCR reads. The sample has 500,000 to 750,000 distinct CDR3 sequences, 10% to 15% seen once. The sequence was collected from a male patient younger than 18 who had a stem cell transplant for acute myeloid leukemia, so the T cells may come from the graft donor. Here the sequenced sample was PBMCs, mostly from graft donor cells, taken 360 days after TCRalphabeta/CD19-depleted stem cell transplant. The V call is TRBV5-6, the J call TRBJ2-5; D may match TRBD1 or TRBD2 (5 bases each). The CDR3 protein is CASSPPGPPQETQYF. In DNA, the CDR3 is TGTGCCAGCAGCCCCCCGGGACCTCCTCAAGAGACCCAGTACTTC.